The rows below give T cell receptor beta chains drawn from one sample of a study of identical twins. TCRdb recomputed calls from the 5' RACE reads with MiXCR, one row per CDR3 protein. The table has about 260,000 distinct CDR3 sequences, about 7.3% seen once. The data were also submitted as part of a second study, on yellow fever vaccine responses in identical twins.

The sample was memory (CD45RO+) T cells sorted from blood. The receptors come from a woman younger than 30 in good health. Both conserved end residues are part of each CDR3. Fields, in order: D gene, clone size, J gene, V gene, CDR3 DNA, CDR3 protein. The D gene is left open where the match is weak. Clone size appears in some rows only: once, few, many, or a class for an expanded clone.

>NA|many|TRBJ2-2|TRBV3-1
TGTGCCAGCAGCCAGGGAGGTCGGGCCGGGGAGCTGTTTTTT
CASSQGGRAGELFF
>TRBD2|few|TRBJ2-3|TRBV6-2/TRBV6-3
TGTGCCAGCAGACACGGACTAGCGGGGGAGATAGATACGCAGTATTTT
CASRHGLAGEIDTQYF
>NA|NA|TRBJ2-3|TRBV11-2
TGTGCCAGCAGCTTAGATCCACCCGGGACGGGAGATACGCAGTATTTT
CASSLDPPGTGDTQYF
>NA|many|TRBJ2-2|TRBV19
TGTGCCAGTAGCCCACGACGACAGAGCCGGAACACCGGGGAGCTGTTTTTT
CASSPRRQSRNTGELFF
>TRBD2|NA|TRBJ2-2|TRBV11-2
TGTGCCAGCAGCTTAGTTGGCTCCGGTGGAGCTAGCGGGGAGGTCGGGGAGCTGTTTTTT
CASSLVGSGGASGEVGELFF
>TRBD1|few|TRBJ1-1|TRBV12-3/TRBV12-4
TGTGCCAGCAGTCTAACAGGGGCCGTTGAAGCTTTCTTT
CASSLTGAVEAFF
>NA|few|TRBJ1-1|TRBV29-1
TGCAGCGTTGGGGACGTCCGGGTATCGAACACTGAAGCTTTCTTT
CSVGDVRVSNTEAFF
>TRBD1|many|TRBJ2-2|TRBV6-5
TGTGCCAGCAGTTACACCGGGACAGGCGAATACACCGGGGAGCTGTTTTTT
CASSYTGTGEYTGELFF
>NA|many|TRBJ1-4|TRBV15
TGTGCCACCAGCAGAGGCGGGGATTGGAGTGAAAAACTGTTTTTT
CATSRGGDWSEKLFF
>TRBD1|many|TRBJ1-2|TRBV28
TGTGCCAGCAGTGACAGGGGGAGGTCATATGGCTACACCTTC
CASSDRGRSYGYTF
>NA|NA|TRBJ2-6|TRBV7-8
TGTGCCAGCACTGTCTCTGGGGCCAACGTCCTGACTTTC
CASTVSGANVLTF
>TRBD1|many|TRBJ1-2|TRBV29-1
TGCAGCGTTACGAAAGGCAACAGGGGCCACTATGGCTACACCTTC
CSVTKGNRGHYGYTF
>NA|many|TRBJ2-5|TRBV27
TGTGCCAGCAGAAGGACGGGCAAACAAGAGACCCAGTACTTC
CASRRTGKQETQYF
>NA|NA|TRBJ2-1|TRBV20-1
TGCAGTGCTCCCCCCCCATGGCAGGGTTCCTACAATGAGCAGTTCTTC
CSAPPPWQGSYNEQFF
>NA|few|TRBJ1-2|TRBV5-6
TGTGCCAGCAGCTTGCCTGACTATGGCTACACCTTC
CASSLPDYGYTF
>TRBD2|many|TRBJ2-4|TRBV6-1
TGTGCCAGCAGTGAAACTAGCGGAAACATTCAGTACTTC
CASSETSGNIQYF
>NA|few|TRBJ2-1|TRBV20-1
TGCAGTGCCACGGTGTGGCGGGCCTTTTCCTACAATGAGCAGTTCTTC
CSATVWRAFSYNEQFF
>TRBD1|NA|TRBJ2-2|TRBV5-1
TGCGCCAGCAGCCTTCGGACAGGGGCCACCGGGGAGCTGTTTTTT
CASSLRTGATGELFF
>TRBD2|NA|TRBJ2-5|TRBV12-5
TGTGCTAGTGGGGGTTCGGGACTAGCGGGAGGGCCAGTAGAGACCCAGTACTTC
CASGGSGLAGGPVETQYF
>NA|few|TRBJ2-1|TRBV29-1
TGCAGCGTTGGGGGGACTTTCAATGAGCAGTTCTTC
CSVGGTFNEQFF
>NA|few|TRBJ2-7|TRBV20-1
TGCAGTGCTATCAGCCGAGGGACTTACGAGCAGTACTTC
CSAISRGTYEQYF
>TRBD2|few|TRBJ2-3|TRBV29-1
TGCAGCGTTGGAGGCCTAGCGGGGGGGCGGACAGATACGCAGTATTTT
CSVGGLAGGRTDTQYF